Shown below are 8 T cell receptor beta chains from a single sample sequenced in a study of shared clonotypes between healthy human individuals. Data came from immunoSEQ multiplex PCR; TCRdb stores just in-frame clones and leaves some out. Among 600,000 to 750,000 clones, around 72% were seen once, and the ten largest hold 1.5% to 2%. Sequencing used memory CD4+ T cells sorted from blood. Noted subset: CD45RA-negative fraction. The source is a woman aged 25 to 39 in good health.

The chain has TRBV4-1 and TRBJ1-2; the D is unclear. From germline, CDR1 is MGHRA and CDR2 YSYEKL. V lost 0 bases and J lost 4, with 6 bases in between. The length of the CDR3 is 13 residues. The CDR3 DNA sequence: TGCGCCAGCAGCCAAGACGAAAGCTATGGCTACACCTTC. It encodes CASSQDESYGYTF.

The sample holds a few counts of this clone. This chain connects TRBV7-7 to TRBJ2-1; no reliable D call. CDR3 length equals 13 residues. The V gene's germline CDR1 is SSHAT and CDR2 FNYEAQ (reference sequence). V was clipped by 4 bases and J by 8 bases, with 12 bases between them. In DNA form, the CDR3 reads TGTGCCAGCAGCTCGACTCTAGGGTATGAGCAGTTCTTC. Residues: CASSSTLGYEQFF.

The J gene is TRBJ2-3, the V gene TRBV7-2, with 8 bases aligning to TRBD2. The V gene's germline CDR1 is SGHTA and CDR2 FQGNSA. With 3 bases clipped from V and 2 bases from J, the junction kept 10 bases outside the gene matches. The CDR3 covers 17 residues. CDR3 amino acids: CASSLDQAGGLTDTQYF. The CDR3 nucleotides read TGTGCCAGCAGCTTGGACCAGGCGGGAGGACTCACAGATACGCAGTATTTT.

Here the CDR3 DNA reads TGTGCCAGCTCACCAGGGCGCGGCTACACCTTC. Translation: CASSPGRGYTF. This chain joins TRBV18 and TRBJ1-2; no clear D gene. Trimming shortened V by 2 bases and J by 8 bases, and 6 bases separated the two germline ends. CDR1 and CDR2 (germline): KGHSH, LQKENI. CDR3 length: 11 residues.

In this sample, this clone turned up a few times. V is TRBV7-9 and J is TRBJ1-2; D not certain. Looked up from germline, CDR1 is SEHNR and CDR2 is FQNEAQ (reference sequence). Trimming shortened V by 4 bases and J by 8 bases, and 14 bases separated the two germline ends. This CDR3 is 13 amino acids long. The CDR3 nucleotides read TGTGCCAGCAGCTCCTGGTCGGGGTCGGGCTACACCTTC. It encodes CASSSWSGSGYTF.

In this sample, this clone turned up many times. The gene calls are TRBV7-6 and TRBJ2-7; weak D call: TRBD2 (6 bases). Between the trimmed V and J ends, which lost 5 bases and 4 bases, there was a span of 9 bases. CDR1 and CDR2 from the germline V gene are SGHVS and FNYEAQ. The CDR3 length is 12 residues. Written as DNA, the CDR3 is TGTGCCAGCAGCGCTAGCGCGTACGAGCAGTACTTC. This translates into CASSASAYEQYF.

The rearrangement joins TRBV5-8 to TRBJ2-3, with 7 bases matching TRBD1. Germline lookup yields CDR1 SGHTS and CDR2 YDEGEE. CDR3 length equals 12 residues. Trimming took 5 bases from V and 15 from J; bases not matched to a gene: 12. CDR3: CASRTGQTVLYF. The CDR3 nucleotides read TGTGCCAGCAGGACGGGACAGACGGTTCTCTATTTT. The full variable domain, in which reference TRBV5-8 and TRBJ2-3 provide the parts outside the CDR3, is EAGVTQSPTHLIKTRGQQATLRCSPISGHTSVYWYQQALGLGLQFLLWYDEGEERNRGNFPPRFSGRQFPNYSSELNVNALELEDSALYLCASRTGQTVLYFGPGTRLTVL.

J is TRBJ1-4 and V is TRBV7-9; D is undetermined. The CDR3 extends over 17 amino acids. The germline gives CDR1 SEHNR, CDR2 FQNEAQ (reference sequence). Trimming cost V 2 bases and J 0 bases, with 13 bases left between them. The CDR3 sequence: CASSLSGRRTTNEKLFF. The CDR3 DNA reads TGTGCCAGCAGCTTATCCGGCAGGCGGACAACTAATGAAAAACTGTTTTTT.